This TCR beta chain is from a study of shared clonotypes between healthy human individuals. Study-wide background: Each donor had three CD4 naive, three CD4 memory, two CD8 naive and one CD8 memory plate.

Donors were Caucasian adults residing in Nashville, Tennessee, USA. The germline V and J ends were trimmed by 3 bases and 6 bases, with 9 bases remaining between them. The germline V gene encodes CDR1 MNHNY and CDR2 SVGAGI (reference sequence). The CDR3 has 13 amino acids. Repertoires were generated with immunoSEQ multiplex PCR, while TCRdb's copy carries only in-frame clones and drops some. The sample has about 1 million clones; approximately 72% are singletons. In the case of this clone: Its antigen is still unknown.

Study-wide results and limits: Naive subsets tended to show greater estimated richness than memory subsets. The study found lower generation probabilities in non-shared clonotypes than in those shared by all four donors.

This clonotype originated in a man younger than 30 in good health. The rearrangement links TRBV6-6 to TRBJ1-5; D not certain. The sample taken for sequencing was memory CD4+ T cells sorted from blood. Sample subset: CD45RA-negative fraction. CDR3 loop: CASSYTETQPQHF. DNA of the CDR3: TGTGCCAGCAGTTATACAGAGACTCAGCCCCAGCATTTT.